The present entry profiles one T cell receptor (beta chain) with its context. Its antigen is as yet unknown. TCRbeta library preparation incorporated unique molecular identifiers. TCRdb reanalysed the PCR reads using MiXCR and keeps one entry per CDR3 protein. The repertoire holds approximately 79,000 distinct CDR3 sequences, with 18% as singletons. The data were taken from a study of T-cell reconstitution after alpha-beta-depleted transplantation in children. Notes on the study in general: Surviving recipient T cells and thymic progenitors accounted for the high day-60 TCRbeta diversity observed in some patients. Two months or so post-transplant, alpha-beta T cells reportedly derived from several hundred expanded graft clones. Once a year had passed after transplant, T-cell counts and diversity came mostly from newly produced T cells.

The J segment lost 5 bases and the V segment lost 0 bases, leaving 2 bases of the junction unmatched. The V gene's germline CDR1 is SGHKS and CDR2 YYEKEE (reference sequence). The CDR3 runs to 15 residues. This sample comprised PBMCs, mostly from graft donor cells, obtained 360 days after TCRalphabeta/CD19-depleted stem cell transplant. J is TRBJ2-5 and V is TRBV5-5, with 12 bases fitting TRBD2. This receptor was obtained from a male patient aged 2-15 years who had a stem cell transplant for acute lymphoblastic leukemia, so the T cells may come from the graft donor. The CDR3, as DNA: TGTGCCAGCAGCTTGGCTAGCGGGAGGGTTGAGACCCAGTACTTC. Protein sequence: CASSLASGRVETQYF.